This T cell receptor beta chain was sequenced for a study of circulating and synovial CD4+ cells in juvenile arthritis. From germline, CDR1 is LNHDA and CDR2 SQIVND (reference sequence). The CDR3 runs to 19 residues. Between the trimmed V and J ends, which lost 0 bases and 1 base, there was a span of 22 bases. Here immunoSEQ multiplex PCR was the method, and the copy in TCRdb shows in-frame clones only, minus some. The data show about 32,000 clones, with about 95% seen just once and about 0.66% held by the top ten. This clone has only a few counts. Its antigen is not known. Study findings and constraints: Vbeta family usage analysis did not detect the pathogenic-like versus bulk difference. Overlap with synovium rose as more T cells were sequenced. These blood cells shared more CDR3 sequences with synovium than bulk blood. T cell genome counts differed by at least an order of magnitude between CPL and CD4 samples.

This sequence originates from a human donor with juvenile idiopathic arthritis. Sequenced material: CD4+ T cells from blood. This chain connects TRBV19 to TRBJ2-7; D might be TRBD1 (6 bases). In nucleotides, the CDR3 is TGTGCCAGTAGTATAGAAGGAGGCCAGGGGAGTGTTTGGTCCTACGAGCAGTACTTC. Its translation: CASSIEGGQGSVWSYEQYF.